This TCR beta chain came from a study of blood T cell repertoires in COVID-19. Turning to the study itself: Italy, Spain and the United States were the sources of the convalescent and acute COVID-19 samples. Sources were T cells, B-cell-depleted T cells, or PBMCs; the material itself was cDNA or gDNA.

Per the original methods: Amplification from reference gene primers served as the basis for estimated nucleated cell counts. Assay used: immunoSEQ multiplex PCR; TCRdb lists only in-frame clones, some missing. D and trimming were read from the DNA, whereas the V and J calls and clone size are those reported in that table. The top ten hold 8% to 9% of the sample, which has 60,000 to 80,000 clones, approximately 84% seen once. This TCR derives from a man aged 45-60 years with active COVID-19. The sequenced material came from peripheral blood.

The CDR3 DNA reads TGTGCCAGTAGTATAGAAGGGACAGAAGAGACCCAGTACTTC. Translated, it gives CASSIEGTEETQYF. The chain employs TRBV19 and TRBJ2-5; 7 bases align to TRBD1. The CDR3 has 14 residues. Looked up from germline, CDR1 is LNHDA and CDR2 is SQIVND (reference sequence). J was trimmed by 3 bases and V by 0 bases; bases with no gene match: 1.